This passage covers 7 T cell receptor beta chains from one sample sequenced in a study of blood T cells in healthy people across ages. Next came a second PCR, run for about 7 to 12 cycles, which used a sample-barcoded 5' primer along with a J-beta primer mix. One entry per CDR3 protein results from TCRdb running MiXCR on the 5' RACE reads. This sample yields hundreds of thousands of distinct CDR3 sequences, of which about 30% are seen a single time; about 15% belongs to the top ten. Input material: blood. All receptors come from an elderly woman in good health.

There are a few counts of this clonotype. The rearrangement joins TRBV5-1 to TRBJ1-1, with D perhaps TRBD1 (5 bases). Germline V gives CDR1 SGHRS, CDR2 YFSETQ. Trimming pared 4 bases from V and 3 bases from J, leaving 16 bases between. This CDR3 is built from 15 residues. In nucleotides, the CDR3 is TGCGCCAGCAGCGCGGGCTTCGGGGGGTACACTGAAGCTTTCTTT. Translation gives CASSAGFGGYTEAFF.

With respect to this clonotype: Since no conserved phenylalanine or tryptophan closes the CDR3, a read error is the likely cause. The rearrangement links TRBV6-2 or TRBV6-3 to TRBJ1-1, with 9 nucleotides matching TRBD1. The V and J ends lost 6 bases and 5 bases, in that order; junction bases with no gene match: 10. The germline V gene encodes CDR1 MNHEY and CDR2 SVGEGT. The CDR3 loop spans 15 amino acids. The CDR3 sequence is CASRPTGGLGTEAFL. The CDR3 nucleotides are TGTGCCAGCAGACCTACAGGGGGCCTGGGAACTGAAGCTTTCTTG.

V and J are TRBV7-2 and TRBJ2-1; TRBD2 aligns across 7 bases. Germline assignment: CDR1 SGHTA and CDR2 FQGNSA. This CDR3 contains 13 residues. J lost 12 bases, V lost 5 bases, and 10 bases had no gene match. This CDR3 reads CASSQGGGKRQFF. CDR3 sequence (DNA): TGTGCCAGCAGCCAGGGCGGGGGTAAAAGGCAGTTCTTC. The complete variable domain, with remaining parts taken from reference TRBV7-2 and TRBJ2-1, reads GAGVSQSPSNKVTEKGKDVELRCDPISGHTALYWYRQSLGQGLEFLIYFQGNSAPDKSGLPSDRFSAERTGGSVSTLTIQRTQQEDSAVYLCASSQGGGKRQFFGPGTRLTVL.

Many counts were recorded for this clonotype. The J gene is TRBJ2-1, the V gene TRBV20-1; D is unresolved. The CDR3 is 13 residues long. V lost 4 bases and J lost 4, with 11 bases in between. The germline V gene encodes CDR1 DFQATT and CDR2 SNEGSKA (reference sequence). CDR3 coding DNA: TGCAGTGCTACAGGACCCGGGTACAATGAGCAGTTCTTC. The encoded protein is CSATGPGYNEQFF.

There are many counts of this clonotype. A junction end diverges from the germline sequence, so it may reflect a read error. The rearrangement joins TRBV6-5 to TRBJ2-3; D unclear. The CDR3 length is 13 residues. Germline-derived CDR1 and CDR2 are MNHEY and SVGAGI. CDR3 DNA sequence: TGTGCCAGCAACCGCGGCGGCACAGATACGCGGTATTTT. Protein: CASNRGGTDTRYF.

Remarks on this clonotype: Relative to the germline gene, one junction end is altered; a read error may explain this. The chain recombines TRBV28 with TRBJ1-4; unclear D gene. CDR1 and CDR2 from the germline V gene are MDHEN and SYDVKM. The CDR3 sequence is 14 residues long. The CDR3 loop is CASSTRATSEKLFF. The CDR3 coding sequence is TGTGCCAGCAGTACCAGAGCAACTAGTGAAAAACTGTTTTTT.

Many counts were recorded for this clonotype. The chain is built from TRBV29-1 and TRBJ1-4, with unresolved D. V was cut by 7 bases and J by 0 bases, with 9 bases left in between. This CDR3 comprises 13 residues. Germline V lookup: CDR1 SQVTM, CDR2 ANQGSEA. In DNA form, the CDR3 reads TGCAGCGGTAGAAGAGCAACTAATGAAAAACTGTTTTTT. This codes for CSGRRATNEKLFF.